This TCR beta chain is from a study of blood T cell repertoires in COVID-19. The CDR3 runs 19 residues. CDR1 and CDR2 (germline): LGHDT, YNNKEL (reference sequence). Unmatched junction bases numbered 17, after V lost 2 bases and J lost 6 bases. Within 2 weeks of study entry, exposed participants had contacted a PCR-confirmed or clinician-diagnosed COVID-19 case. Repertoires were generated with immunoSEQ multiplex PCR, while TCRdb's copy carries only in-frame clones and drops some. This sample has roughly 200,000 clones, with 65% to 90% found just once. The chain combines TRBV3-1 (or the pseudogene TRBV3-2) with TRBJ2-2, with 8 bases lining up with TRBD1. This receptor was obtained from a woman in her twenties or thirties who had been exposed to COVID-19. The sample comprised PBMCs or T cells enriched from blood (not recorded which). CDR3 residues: CASSQIGGWGQALSGELFF. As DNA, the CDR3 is TGTGCCAGCAGCCAAATCGGGGGATGGGGACAGGCGCTCTCCGGGGAGCTGTTTTTT.